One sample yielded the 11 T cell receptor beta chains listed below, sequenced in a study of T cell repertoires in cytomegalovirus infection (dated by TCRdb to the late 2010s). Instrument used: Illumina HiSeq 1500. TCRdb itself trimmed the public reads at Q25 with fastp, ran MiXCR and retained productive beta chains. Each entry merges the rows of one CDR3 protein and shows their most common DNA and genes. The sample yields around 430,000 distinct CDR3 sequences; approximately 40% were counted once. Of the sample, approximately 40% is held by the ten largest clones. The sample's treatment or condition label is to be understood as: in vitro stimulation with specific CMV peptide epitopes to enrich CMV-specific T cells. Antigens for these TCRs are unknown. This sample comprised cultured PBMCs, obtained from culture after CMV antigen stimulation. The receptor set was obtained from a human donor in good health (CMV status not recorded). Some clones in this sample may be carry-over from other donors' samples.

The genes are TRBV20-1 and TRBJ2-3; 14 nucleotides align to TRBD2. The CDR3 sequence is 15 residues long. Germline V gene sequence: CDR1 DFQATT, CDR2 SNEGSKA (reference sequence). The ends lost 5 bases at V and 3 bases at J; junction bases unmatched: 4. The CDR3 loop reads CSALGTSGRTDTQYF. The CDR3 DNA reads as TGCAGTGCTCTTGGGACTAGCGGGAGAACAGATACGCAGTATTTT.

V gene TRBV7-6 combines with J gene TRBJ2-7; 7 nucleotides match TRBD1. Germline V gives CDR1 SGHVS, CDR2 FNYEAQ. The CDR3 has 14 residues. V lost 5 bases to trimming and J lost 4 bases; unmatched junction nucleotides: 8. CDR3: CASSARQGLYEQYF. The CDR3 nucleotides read TGTGCCAGCAGCGCCCGACAGGGTTTATACGAGCAGTACTTC.

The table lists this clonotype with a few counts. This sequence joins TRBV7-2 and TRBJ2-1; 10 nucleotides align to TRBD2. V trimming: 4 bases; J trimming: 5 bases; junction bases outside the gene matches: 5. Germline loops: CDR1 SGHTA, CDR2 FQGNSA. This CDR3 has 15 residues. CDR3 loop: CASSSTSGYNNEQFF. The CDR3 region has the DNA TGTGCCAGCAGCTCGACTAGCGGGTATAACAATGAGCAGTTCTTC.

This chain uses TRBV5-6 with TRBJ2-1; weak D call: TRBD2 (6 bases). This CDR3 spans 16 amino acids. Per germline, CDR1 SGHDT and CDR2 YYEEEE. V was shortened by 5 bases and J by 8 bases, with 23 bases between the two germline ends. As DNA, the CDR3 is TGTGCCAGCAGTCGAAGGCGGGACCTCCCACCGGATGAGCAGTTCTTC. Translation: CASSRRRDLPPDEQFF.

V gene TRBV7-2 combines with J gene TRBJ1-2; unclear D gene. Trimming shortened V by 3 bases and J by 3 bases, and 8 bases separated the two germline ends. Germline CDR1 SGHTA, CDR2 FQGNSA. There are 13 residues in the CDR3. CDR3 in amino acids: CASSLGSYYGYTF. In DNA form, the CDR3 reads TGTGCCAGCAGCTTGGGCAGCTACTATGGCTACACCTTC.

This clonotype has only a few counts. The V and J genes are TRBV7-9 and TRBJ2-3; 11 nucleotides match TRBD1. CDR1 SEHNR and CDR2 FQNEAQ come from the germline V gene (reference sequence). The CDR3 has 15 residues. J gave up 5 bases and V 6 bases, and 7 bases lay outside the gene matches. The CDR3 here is CASSFPGQGGDTQYF. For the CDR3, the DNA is TGTGCCAGCAGTTTCCCGGGACAGGGGGGAGATACGCAGTATTTT.

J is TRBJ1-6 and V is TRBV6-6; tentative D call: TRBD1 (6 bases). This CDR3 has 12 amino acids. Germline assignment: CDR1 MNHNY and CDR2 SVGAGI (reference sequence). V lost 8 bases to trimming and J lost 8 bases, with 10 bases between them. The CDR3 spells CASGNRDSPLHF. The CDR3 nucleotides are TGTGCCAGCGGAAACAGGGATTCACCCCTCCACTTT.

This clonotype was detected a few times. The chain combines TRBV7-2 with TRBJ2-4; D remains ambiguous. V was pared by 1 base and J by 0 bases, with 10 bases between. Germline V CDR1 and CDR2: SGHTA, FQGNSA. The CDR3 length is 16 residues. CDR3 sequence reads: CASSLGITLAKNIQYF. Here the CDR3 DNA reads TGTGCCAGCAGCTTAGGGATTACCTTAGCCAAAAACATTCAGTACTTC.

The chain's CDR3 is CASSYSLTYNSPLHF. CDR3 DNA: TGTGCCAGCAGTTACTCGTTGACCTATAATTCACCCCTCCACTTT. This chain joins TRBV6-8 and TRBJ1-6; D not resolved. V was trimmed by 0 bases and J by 2 bases, leaving 5 bases between them. The V gene's germline CDR1 is MNHGY and CDR2 SAAAGT. The CDR3 extends over 15 amino acids.

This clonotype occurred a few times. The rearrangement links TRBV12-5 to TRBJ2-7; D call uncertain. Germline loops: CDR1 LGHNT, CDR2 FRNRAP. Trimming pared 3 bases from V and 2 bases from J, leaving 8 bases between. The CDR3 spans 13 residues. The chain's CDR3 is CASGFWQPYEQYF. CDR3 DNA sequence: TGTGCTAGTGGTTTTTGGCAGCCCTACGAGCAGTACTTC.

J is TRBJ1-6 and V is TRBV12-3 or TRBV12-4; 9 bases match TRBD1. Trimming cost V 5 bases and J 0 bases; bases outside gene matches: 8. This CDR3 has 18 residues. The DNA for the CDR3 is TGTGCCAGCAGTAAACTGAACAGGGGGCTCTCCTATAATTCACCCCTCCACTTT. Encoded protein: CASSKLNRGLSYNSPLHF.